A selection of T cell receptor beta chains follows, all from one sample in a study of response to subunit inactivated influenza vaccine. MiXCR, run by TCRdb on the RT-PCR reads, gives a single entry per CDR3 protein. Among some 600,000 distinct CDR3 sequences listed, 12% to 15% were seen once. The source material was PBMCs from blood, sampled 14 to 15 days before vaccination. Source of these receptors: a middle-aged man who received an inactivated influenza vaccine. Both conserved end residues are part of each CDR3. Each record gives: V gene, CDR3 length, J gene, clone size, D gene, CDR3 protein, CDR3 DNA. A D gene is named only where the DNA matches it firmly. Only some rows state a clone size, as once, few, many or a class for expanded clones.

TRBV5-1	14	TRBJ2-4	.	.	CASSPGIAKNIQYF	TGCGCCAGCAGCCCAGGGATAGCCAAAAACATTCAGTACTTC
TRBV20-1	10	TRBJ2-1	many	.	CSAKRNEQFF	TGCAGTGCTAAGAGGAATGAGCAGTTCTTC
TRBV19	15	TRBJ2-1	.	TRBD1	CASSTDRGLFNEQFF	TGTGCCAGTAGTACGGACAGGGGTTTGTTCAATGAGCAGTTCTTC
TRBV4-1	17	TRBJ2-3	.	TRBD1	CASSQDGTGELWDTQYF	TGCGCCAGCAGCCAAGACGGGACAGGGGAGCTTTGGGATACGCAGTATTTT
TRBV4-3	13	TRBJ2-5	.	.	CASSQDREETQYF	TGCGCCAGCAGCCAAGACAGGGAAGAGACCCAGTACTTC
TRBV6-6	13	TRBJ2-7	few	TRBD1	CASSLGQSHEQYF	TGTGCCAGCAGTTTGGGACAGAGCCACGAGCAGTACTTC
TRBV5-1	14	TRBJ2-3	.	TRBD1	CASSRRDRVDTQYF	TGCGCCAGCAGCCGGCGGGACAGGGTAGATACGCAGTATTTT
TRBV20-1	12	TRBJ1-6	few	.	CSAAGPDSPLHF	TGCAGTGCAGCAGGGCCTGATTCACCCCTCCACTTT
TRBV12-3/TRBV12-4	15	TRBJ2-2	few	.	CASSGRTISVGELFF	TGTGCCAGCAGTGGGCGGACAATTAGCGTCGGGGAGCTGTTTTTT
TRBV5-1	15	TRBJ2-7	few	.	CASSLEWTASYEQYF	TGCGCCAGCAGCTTGGAATGGACAGCCTCCTACGAGCAGTACTTC
TRBV6-5	14	TRBJ2-3	.	.	CASSYVQGTDTQYF	TGTGCCAGCAGTTACGTCCAGGGCACAGATACGCAGTATTTT
TRBV6-5	17	TRBJ2-3	once	TRBD2	CASSYSMTGGVTDTQYF	TGTGCCAGCAGTTACTCGATGACGGGGGGTGTCACAGATACGCAGTATTTT
TRBV12-3/TRBV12-4	15	TRBJ2-5	.	TRBD2	CASSVGGRGQETQYF	TGTGCCAGCAGCGTGGGCGGGAGGGGCCAAGAGACCCAGTACTTC
TRBV10-3	17	TRBJ2-1	.	TRBD2	CAISEALAGVSYNEQFF	TGTGCCATCAGTGAGGCGTTAGCGGGAGTATCGTACAATGAGCAGTTCTTC
TRBV2	13	TRBJ2-7	few	.	CASSEGGTYEQYF	TGTGCCAGCAGTGAAGGGGGAACCTACGAGCAGTACTTC
TRBV20-1	11	TRBJ2-5	few	.	CSARMTETQYF	TGCAGTGCTAGGATGACAGAGACCCAGTACTTC
TRBV10-3	14	TRBJ2-3	once	TRBD1	CAIAGQGVTDTQYF	TGTGCCATCGCCGGACAGGGTGTTACAGATACGCAGTATTTT
TRBV5-1	17	TRBJ2-1	few	TRBD1	CASSTLGQRSSYNEQFF	TGCGCCAGCAGCACCTTGGGACAGCGAAGCTCCTACAATGAGCAGTTCTTC
TRBV7-9	14	TRBJ2-2	.	.	CASSQQSRTGELFF	TGTGCCAGCAGCCAACAGAGTCGGACCGGGGAGCTGTTTTTT
TRBV7-2	16	TRBJ2-1	.	.	CASSLAGLASYNEQFF	TGTGCCAGCAGCTTAGCAGGCCTAGCGAGTTACAATGAGCAGTTCTTC
TRBV5-1	13	TRBJ1-1	few	.	CASSAILDSEAFF	TGCGCCAGCAGCGCCATTTTGGACAGTGAAGCTTTCTTT
TRBV9	15	TRBJ2-4	few	TRBD2	CASNRLGGAKNIQYF	TGTGCCAGCAATCGGCTGGGGGGGGCCAAAAACATTCAGTACTTC
TRBV19	13	TRBJ1-2	few	.	CASSMGTNYGYTF	TGTGCCAGTAGTATGGGGACTAACTATGGCTACACCTTC
TRBV6-1	14	TRBJ2-2	many	TRBD1	CASEGQLNTGELFF	TGTGCCAGCGAGGGACAGTTAAACACCGGGGAGCTGTTTTTT
TRBV4-1	13	TRBJ2-2	.	.	CASSQDDSGELFF	TGCGCCAGCAGCCAAGATGACTCCGGGGAGCTGTTTTTT
TRBV12-3/TRBV12-4	17	TRBJ2-1	few	TRBD2	CASSFSPSGGGDNEQFF	TGTGCCAGCAGTTTCTCCCCTAGCGGGGGGGGAGACAATGAGCAGTTCTTC
TRBV20-1	15	TRBJ2-1	few	TRBD2	CSASTGTSGRDEQFF	TGCAGTGCGTCTACCGGGACTAGCGGGAGGGATGAGCAGTTCTTC
TRBV28	16	TRBJ2-7	.	.	CASSFRRGTYPYEQYF	TGTGCCAGCAGTTTTAGACGCGGGACGTACCCCTACGAGCAGTACTTC
TRBV12-3/TRBV12-4	14	TRBJ1-4	few	.	CASSLGTGGGKLFF	TGTGCCAGCAGTTTAGGAACAGGTGGGGGGAAACTGTTTTTT
TRBV4-2	14	TRBJ2-1	once	.	CASSHSRASNEQFF	TGTGCCAGCAGCCATTCCCGGGCCAGCAATGAGCAGTTCTTC
TRBV20-1	16	TRBJ2-6	.	TRBD2	CSARASGGTGANVLTF	TGCAGTGCTAGGGCTAGCGGAGGTACGGGGGCCAACGTCCTGACTTTC
TRBV29-1	12	TRBJ2-1	many	.	CSAGRLFDEQFF	TGCAGCGCAGGAAGGCTATTTGATGAGCAGTTCTTC
TRBV12-3/TRBV12-4	15	TRBJ2-7	many	TRBD2	CASSQRRGGLYEQYF	TGTGCCAGCAGTCAAAGACGGGGGGGCCTGTACGAGCAGTACTTC
TRBV12-3/TRBV12-4	14	TRBJ2-1	.	.	CASRGEFRYNEQFF	TGTGCCAGCAGGGGGGAGTTTCGCTACAATGAGCAGTTCTTC
TRBV19	13	TRBJ2-7	.	TRBD1	CASAGQASYEQYF	TGTGCCAGCGCGGGACAGGCCTCCTACGAGCAGTACTTC
TRBV7-2	13	TRBJ1-4	few	TRBD1	CASSLDGTGSQSF	TGTGCCAGCAGCTTAGACGGGACAGGGTCCCAGAGCTTT
TRBV29-1	13	TRBJ1-4	few	.	CSVEALANEKLFF	TGCAGCGTTGAGGCGTTGGCAAATGAAAAACTGTTTTTT
TRBV11-1	17	TRBJ2-2	many	.	CASSPGGWGRNTGELFF	TGTGCCAGCAGCCCCGGAGGTTGGGGGCGTAACACCGGGGAGCTGTTTTTT
TRBV20-1	12	TRBJ2-7	.	.	CSANRGSYEQYF	TGCAGTGCAAACCGGGGATCCTACGAGCAGTACTTC